These 18 T cell receptor beta chains share one sample of origin, sequenced in a study of blood T cell repertoires in COVID-19 (TCRdb year 2020). To prepare the library, the immunoSEQ multiplex PCR assay was applied. TCRdb stores this immuneACCESS table with in-frame sequences only. Part of the clones is absent; in the studies checked, under half of the shortfall reflects unresolved V genes, and no reason is known for the rest. The table for this sample lists about 410,000 clones; 75% to 90% of them were counted only once. The ten largest clones add up to under 2% of the sample. The sequenced sample was peripheral blood. Every receptor here comes from a woman aged 40 to 49 with COVID-19, enrolled during active disease.

The chain couples TRBV6-2 or TRBV6-3 to TRBJ2-1, with 10 bases identical to TRBD2. The CDR3 extends over 17 amino acids. Germline lookup yields CDR1 MNHEY and CDR2 SVGEGT. With 4 bases clipped from V and 7 bases from J, the junction kept 13 bases outside the gene matches. This chain's CDR3 is CASSSRLGSGGVNEQFF. The DNA for the CDR3 is TGTGCCAGCAGTTCTCGTCTTGGGAGCGGGGGGGTAAATGAGCAGTTCTTC.

The chain carries TRBV6-5 and TRBJ2-5; 7 bases fit TRBD1. CDR3 length: 15 amino acids. The ends lost 6 bases at V and 5 bases at J; junction bases unmatched: 12. Germline V gene data show CDR1 as MNHEY and CDR2 as SVGAGI. CDR3 in amino acids: CASRLGQAMGETQYF. The CDR3 DNA sequence: TGTGCCAGCAGACTCGGACAGGCCATGGGGGAGACCCAGTACTTC.

This clone was picked up one time. The gene calls are TRBV7-2 and TRBJ1-2, with 7 bases matching TRBD1. Germline trimming cut 3 bases from V and 3 bases from J; bases unmatched to any gene: 1. The CDR3 loop spans 13 amino acids. Germline-derived CDR1 and CDR2 are SGHTA and FQGNSA. This chain's CDR3 is CASSLDRHYGYTF. CDR3 coding DNA: TGTGCCAGCAGCTTGGACAGGCACTATGGCTACACCTTC.

V gene TRBV11-2 combines with J gene TRBJ2-3, with D possibly TRBD1 on 6 matching bases. Looked up from germline, CDR1 is SGHAT and CDR2 is FQNNGV. This CDR3 comprises 15 residues. V gave up 0 bases and J gave up 3 bases, with 10 bases separating them. The CDR3 sequence is CASSLEYRVTDTQYF. CDR3 nucleotides: TGTGCCAGCAGCTTAGAATACAGGGTGACAGATACGCAGTATTTT.

The V gene is TRBV6-5, the J gene TRBJ2-1; D unresolved. CDR1 and CDR2 from the germline V gene are MNHEY and SVGAGI. The CDR3 runs to 12 residues. CDR3 loop: CAASASPHEQFF. In DNA, the CDR3 is TGTGCAGCGTCCGCGTCCCCCCATGAGCAGTTCTTC.

The chain is built from TRBV19 and TRBJ1-5; D might be TRBD1 (6 bases). Trimming pared 8 bases from V and 7 bases from J, leaving 21 bases between. The CDR3 length is 15 residues. Looked up from germline, CDR1 is LNHDA and CDR2 is SQIVND (reference sequence). The CDR3 reads CASQLSGVLAQPQHF. CDR3 in DNA: TGTGCCAGTCAACTATCAGGGGTCCTTGCCCAGCCCCAGCATTTT.

The chain carries TRBV28 and TRBJ2-5, with D possibly being TRBD2 (6 bases). This CDR3 contains 14 residues. The germline CDR1 and CDR2 sequences are MDHEN and SYDVKM. V dropped 3 bases and J dropped 0 bases, with 8 bases sitting between them. The CDR3 DNA is TGTGCCAGCAGTTTTTCGGGGGACCAAGAGACCCAGTACTTC. It yields the protein CASSFSGDQETQYF.

The V call is TRBV7-9, the J call TRBJ1-1, with 7 nucleotides matching TRBD1. This CDR3 is 15 amino acids long. CDR1 is SEHNR, CDR2 FQNEAQ, per germline (reference sequence). Trimming took 5 bases from V and 1 from J; bases not matched to a gene: 7. The CDR3 nucleotides are TGTGCCAGCAGCCCAACACAGGGGACGAACACTGAAGCTTTCTTT. This sequence encodes CASSPTQGTNTEAFF.

The gene calls are TRBV5-4 and TRBJ1-1, with no clear D. The V gene lost 2 bases and the J gene lost 3 bases, with 5 bases spanning the gap. CDR3 length equals 12 residues. Germline V gives CDR1 SGHNT, CDR2 YYREEE (reference sequence). CDR3: CASSFPDTEAFF. In DNA, the CDR3 is TGTGCCAGCAGCTTTCCAGACACTGAAGCTTTCTTT.

The chain combines TRBV19 with TRBJ2-1; 9 bases are a match to TRBD1. The V gene end was trimmed by 7 bases and the J gene end by 8 bases; junction bases not matched to a gene: 3. The germline CDR1 and CDR2 sequences are LNHDA and SQIVND (reference sequence). This CDR3 region has 12 residues. The CDR3 spells CASKTGGHEQFF. CDR3 nucleotides: TGTGCCAGTAAGACAGGGGGGCATGAGCAGTTCTTC. Drawing the rest from reference TRBV19 and TRBJ2-1, the complete variable domain is DGGITQSPKYLFRKEGQNVTLSCEQNLNHDAMYWYRQDPGQGLRLIYYSQIVNDFQKGDIAEGYSVSREKKESFPLTVTSAQKNPTAFYLCASKTGGHEQFFGPGTRLTVL.

The genes are TRBV5-1 and TRBJ2-2; TRBD2 agrees at 13 bases. After removal of 4 bases from V and 4 bases from J, the junction contained 4 bases not matched to a gene. The CDR3 spans 16 residues. The germline V gene has CDR1 SGHRS and CDR2 YFSETQ. The CDR3 DNA follows: TGCGCCAGCAGCCTTGGACTAGCGGGGGTCACCGGGGAGCTGTTTTTT. Encoded protein: CASSLGLAGVTGELFF.

The chain combines TRBV28 with TRBJ1-5, with a weak D call TRBD1 (5 bases). This CDR3 contains 15 residues. V lost 6 bases and J lost 1, with 13 bases in between. Germline CDR1 MDHEN, CDR2 SYDVKM. This chain's CDR3 is CASRIQGESNQPQHF. The CDR3, as DNA: TGTGCCAGCAGGATTCAGGGCGAGAGCAATCAGCCCCAGCATTTT.

The V and J genes are TRBV5-1 and TRBJ2-7; maybe TRBD1 (6 bases). Trimming cost V 2 bases and J 5 bases, with 11 bases left between them. The CDR3 covers 13 residues. Germline CDR1 is SGHRS and CDR2 is YFSETQ. The CDR3 coding sequence is TGCGCCAGCAGCTTATGGCAGGGGAACGAGCAGTACTTC. Residues: CASSLWQGNEQYF. The entire variable domain, with the rest obtained from reference TRBV5-1 and TRBJ2-7, is as follows: KAGVTQTPRYLIKTRGQQVTLSCSPISGHRSVSWYQQTPGQGLQFLFEYFSETQRNKGNFPGRFSGRQFSNSRSEMNVSTLELGDSALYLCASSLWQGNEQYFGPGTRLTVT.

This clone has just one count. CDR3 sequence (DNA): TGTGCCAGCTCACCACCAGGAGGGGAGCGCACAGATACGCAGTATTTT. This codes for CASSPPGGERTDTQYF. V usage is TRBV18 and J usage is TRBJ2-3; a possible D gene is TRBD2 (6 bases). The CDR3 runs 16 residues. CDR1 and CDR2 (germline): KGHSH, LQKENI. V lost 0 bases and J 1 base, leaving 11 bases between the germline ends. Together with reference TRBV18 and TRBJ2-3, the CDR3 gives the full variable domain: NAGVMQNPRHLVRRRGQEARLRCSPMKGHSHVYWYRQLPEEGLKFMVYLQKENIIDESGMPKERFSAEFPKEGPSILRIQQVVRGDSAAYFCASSPPGGERTDTQYFGPGTRLTVL.

V usage is TRBV16 and J usage is TRBJ2-1; 11 bases are shared with TRBD1. This CDR3 is 15 amino acids long. Germline-derived CDR1 and CDR2 are KGHSY and FQNENV. V lost 3 bases to trimming and J lost 8 bases; unmatched junction nucleotides: 6. The CDR3 sequence is CASSHPDRGQDEQFF. The DNA for the CDR3 is TGTGCCAGCAGCCACCCGGACAGGGGGCAGGATGAGCAGTTCTTC.

This chain joins TRBV27 and TRBJ2-1; 7 bases map to TRBD1. The CDR3 runs to 15 residues. After removal of 5 bases from V and 2 bases from J, the junction contained 6 bases not matched to a gene. From germline, CDR1 is MNHEY and CDR2 SMNVEV (reference sequence). The CDR3 DNA follows: TGTGCCAGCAGTCTATACAGGGGACCCTACAATGAGCAGTTCTTC. It specifies CASSLYRGPYNEQFF.

This chain uses TRBV4-3 with TRBJ1-3; TRBD1 matches 10 bases. This CDR3 spans 15 amino acids. The trim removed 8 bases at V and 4 bases at J, leaving 8 bases unmatched. CDR1 is LGHNA and CDR2 is YSLEER in the germline V gene. CDR3 coding DNA: TGCGCCAGCGGACCGGGACAGGGGTGGGGAAACACCATATATTTT. Residues: CASGPGQGWGNTIYF.

J is TRBJ1-1 and V is TRBV10-3, with D maybe TRBD1 (6 bases). The CDR3 contains 12 residues. CDR1 and CDR2 from the germline V gene are ENHRY and SYGVKD. Trimming removed 9 bases from V and 3 bases from J, with 11 bases in between. Here the CDR3 reads CAIQGTDTEAFF. CDR3 DNA: TGTGCCATACAGGGTACAGACACTGAAGCTTTCTTT.